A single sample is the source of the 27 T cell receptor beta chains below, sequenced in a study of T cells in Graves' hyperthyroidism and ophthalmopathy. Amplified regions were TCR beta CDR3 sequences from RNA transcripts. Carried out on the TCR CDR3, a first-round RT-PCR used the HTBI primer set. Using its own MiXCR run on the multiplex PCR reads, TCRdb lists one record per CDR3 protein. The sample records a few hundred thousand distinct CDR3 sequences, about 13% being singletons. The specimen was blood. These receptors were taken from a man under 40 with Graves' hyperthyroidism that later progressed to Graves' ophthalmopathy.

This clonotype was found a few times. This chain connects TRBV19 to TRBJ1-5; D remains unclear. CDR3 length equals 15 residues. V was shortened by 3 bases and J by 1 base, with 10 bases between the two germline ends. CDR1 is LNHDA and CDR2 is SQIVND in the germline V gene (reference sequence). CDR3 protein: CASSIGRRSNQPQHF. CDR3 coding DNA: TGTGCCAGTAGTATTGGCAGGAGAAGCAATCAGCCCCAGCATTTT.

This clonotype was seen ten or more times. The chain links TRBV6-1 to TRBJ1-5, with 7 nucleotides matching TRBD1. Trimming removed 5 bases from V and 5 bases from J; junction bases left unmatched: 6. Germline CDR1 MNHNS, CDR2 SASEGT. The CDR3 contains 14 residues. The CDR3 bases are TGTGCCAGCAGTAAGATACAGGGGTATCAGCCCCAGCATTTT. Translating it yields CASSKIQGYQPQHF.

The CDR3 spells CASSLAGQPTGYGYTF. CDR3 bases: TGTGCCAGCAGCTTGGCGGGACAGCCCACGGGCTATGGCTACACCTTC. This rearrangement joins TRBV5-4 to TRBJ1-2; TRBD1 matches at 7 bases. Per the germline V gene, CDR1 is SGHNT and CDR2 is YYREEE (reference sequence). This CDR3 comprises 16 residues. The trim removed 0 bases at V and 4 bases at J, leaving 9 bases unmatched.

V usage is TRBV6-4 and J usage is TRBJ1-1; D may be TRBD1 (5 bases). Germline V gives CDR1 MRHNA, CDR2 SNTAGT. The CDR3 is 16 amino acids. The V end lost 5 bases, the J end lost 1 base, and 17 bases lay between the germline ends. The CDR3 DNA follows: TGTGCCAGCAGTTACCGTGGGCGGGGGGAGAACACTGAAGCTTTCTTT. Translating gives CASSYRGRGENTEAFF.

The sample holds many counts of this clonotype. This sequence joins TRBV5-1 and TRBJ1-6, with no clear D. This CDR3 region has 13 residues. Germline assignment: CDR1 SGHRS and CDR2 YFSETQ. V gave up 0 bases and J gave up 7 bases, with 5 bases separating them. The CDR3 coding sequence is TGCGCCAGCAGCTTGGCGGAGAATTCACCCCTCCACTTT. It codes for CASSLAENSPLHF.

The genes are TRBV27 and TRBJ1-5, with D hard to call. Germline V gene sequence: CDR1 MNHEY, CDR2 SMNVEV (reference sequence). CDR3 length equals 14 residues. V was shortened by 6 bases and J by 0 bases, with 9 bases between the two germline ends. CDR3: CASRASGSNQPQHF. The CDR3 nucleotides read TGTGCCAGCAGGGCCTCGGGTAGCAATCAGCCCCAGCATTTT.

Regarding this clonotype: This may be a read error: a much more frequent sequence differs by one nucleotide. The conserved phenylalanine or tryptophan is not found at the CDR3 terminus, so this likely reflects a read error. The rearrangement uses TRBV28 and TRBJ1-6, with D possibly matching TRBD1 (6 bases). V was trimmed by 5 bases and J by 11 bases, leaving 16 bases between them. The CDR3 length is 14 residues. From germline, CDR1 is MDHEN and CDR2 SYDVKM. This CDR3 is CASSVPGARPPLHL. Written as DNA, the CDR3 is TGTGCCAGCAGTGTCCCGGGGGCCAGGCCACCCCTCCACCTT.

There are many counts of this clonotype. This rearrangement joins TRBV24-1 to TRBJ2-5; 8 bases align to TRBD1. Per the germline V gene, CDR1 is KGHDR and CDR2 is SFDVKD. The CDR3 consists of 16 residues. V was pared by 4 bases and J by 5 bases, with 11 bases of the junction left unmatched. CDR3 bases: TGTGCCACCAGTGACCCGACCTACAGGGGGAAGGAGACCCAGTACTTC. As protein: CATSDPTYRGKETQYF.

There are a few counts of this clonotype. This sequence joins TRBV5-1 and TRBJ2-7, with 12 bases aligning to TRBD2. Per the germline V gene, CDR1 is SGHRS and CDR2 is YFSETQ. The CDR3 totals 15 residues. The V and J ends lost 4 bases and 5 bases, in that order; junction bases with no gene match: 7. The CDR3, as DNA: TGCGCCAGCAGCACGGGACTAGCGGGCGGCCACGAGCAGTACTTC. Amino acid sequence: CASSTGLAGGHEQYF. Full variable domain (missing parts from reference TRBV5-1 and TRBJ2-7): KAGVTQTPRYLIKTRGQQVTLSCSPISGHRSVSWYQQTPGQGLQFLFEYFSETQRNKGNFPGRFSGRQFSNSRSEMNVSTLELGDSALYLCASSTGLAGGHEQYFGPGTRLTVT.

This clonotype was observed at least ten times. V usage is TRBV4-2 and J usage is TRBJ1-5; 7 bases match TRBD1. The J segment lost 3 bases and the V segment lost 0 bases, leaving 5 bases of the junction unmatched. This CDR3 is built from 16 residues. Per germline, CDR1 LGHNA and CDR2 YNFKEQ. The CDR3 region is CASSQEPGGANQPQHF. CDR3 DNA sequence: TGTGCCAGCAGCCAAGAACCAGGGGGTGCCAATCAGCCCCAGCATTTT.

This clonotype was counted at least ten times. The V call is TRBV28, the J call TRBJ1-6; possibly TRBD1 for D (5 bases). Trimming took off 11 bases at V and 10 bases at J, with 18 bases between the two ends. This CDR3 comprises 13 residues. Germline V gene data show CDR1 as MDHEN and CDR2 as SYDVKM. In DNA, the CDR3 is TGTGCCGGGGGTGGGGACCAGCACTCACCCCTCCACTTT. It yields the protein CAGGGDQHSPLHF.

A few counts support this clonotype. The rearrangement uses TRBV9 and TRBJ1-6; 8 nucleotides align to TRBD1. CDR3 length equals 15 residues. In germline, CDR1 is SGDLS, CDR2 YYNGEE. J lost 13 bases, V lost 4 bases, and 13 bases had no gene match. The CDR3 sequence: CASSTRTGKRFPLHF. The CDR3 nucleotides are TGTGCCAGCAGCACCCGGACAGGGAAGAGATTTCCCCTCCACTTT.

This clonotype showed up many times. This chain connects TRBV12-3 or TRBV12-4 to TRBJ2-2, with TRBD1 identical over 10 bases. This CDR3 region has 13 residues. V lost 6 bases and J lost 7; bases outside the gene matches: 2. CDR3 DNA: TGTGCCAGCAGGAGGACAGGGGGCGGGGAGCTGTTTTTT. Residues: CASRRTGGGELFF.

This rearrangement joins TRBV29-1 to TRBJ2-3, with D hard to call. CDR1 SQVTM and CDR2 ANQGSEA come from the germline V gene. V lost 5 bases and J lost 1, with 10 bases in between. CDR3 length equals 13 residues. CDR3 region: CSVFGPGTDTQYF. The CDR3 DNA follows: TGCAGCGTTTTTGGCCCCGGCACAGATACGCAGTATTTT.

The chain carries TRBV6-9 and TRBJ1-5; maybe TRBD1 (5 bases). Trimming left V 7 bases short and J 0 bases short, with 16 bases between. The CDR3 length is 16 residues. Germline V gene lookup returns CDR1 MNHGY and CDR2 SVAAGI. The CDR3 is CASTSRDSYSNQPQHF. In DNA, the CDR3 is TGTGCCAGCACCTCCCGGGACTCTTATAGCAATCAGCCCCAGCATTTT.

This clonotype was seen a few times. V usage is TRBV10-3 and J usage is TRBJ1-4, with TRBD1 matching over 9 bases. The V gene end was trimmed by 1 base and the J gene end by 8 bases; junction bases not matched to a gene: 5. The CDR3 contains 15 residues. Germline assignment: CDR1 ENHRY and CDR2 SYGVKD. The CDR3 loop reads CAISEWDRAYEKLFF. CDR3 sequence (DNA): TGTGCCATCAGTGAGTGGGACAGGGCTTACGAAAAACTGTTTTTT.

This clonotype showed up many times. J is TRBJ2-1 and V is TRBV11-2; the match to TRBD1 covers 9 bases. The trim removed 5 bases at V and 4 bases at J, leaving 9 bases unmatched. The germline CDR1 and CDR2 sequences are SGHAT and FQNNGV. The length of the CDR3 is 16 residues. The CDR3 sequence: CASSPTGGFSYNEQFF. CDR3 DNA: TGTGCCAGCAGCCCGACAGGGGGGTTTTCATACAATGAGCAGTTCTTC. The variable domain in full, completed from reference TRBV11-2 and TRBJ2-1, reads EAGVAQSPRYKIIEKRQSVAFWCNPISGHATLYWYQQILGQGPKLLIQFQNNGVVDDSQLPKDRFSAERLKGVDSTLKIQPAKLEDSAVYLCASSPTGGFSYNEQFFGPGTRLTVL.

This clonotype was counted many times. CDR3 in amino acids: CASSLIAGSGDTQYF. Here the CDR3 DNA reads TGTGCCAGCAGCCTCATAGCGGGGTCTGGAGATACGCAGTATTTT. This chain connects TRBV7-2 to TRBJ2-3, with 8 nucleotides matching TRBD2. The CDR3 runs 15 residues. Germline V lookup: CDR1 SGHTA, CDR2 FQGNSA. V lost 5 bases to trimming and J lost 5 bases; unmatched junction nucleotides: 9.

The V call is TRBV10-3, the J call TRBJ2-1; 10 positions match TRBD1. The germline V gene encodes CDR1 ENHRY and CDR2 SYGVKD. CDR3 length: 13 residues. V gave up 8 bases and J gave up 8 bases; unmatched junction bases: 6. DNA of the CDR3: TGTGCCATCCGGGGACAGGGGAACGATGAGCAGTTCTTC. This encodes CAIRGQGNDEQFF.

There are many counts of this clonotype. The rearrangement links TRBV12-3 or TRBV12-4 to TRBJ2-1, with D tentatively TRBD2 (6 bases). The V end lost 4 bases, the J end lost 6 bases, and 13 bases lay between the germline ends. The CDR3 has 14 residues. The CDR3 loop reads CASSSPVGGNEQFF. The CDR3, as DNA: TGTGCCAGCAGTTCTCCAGTGGGAGGCAATGAGCAGTTCTTC.

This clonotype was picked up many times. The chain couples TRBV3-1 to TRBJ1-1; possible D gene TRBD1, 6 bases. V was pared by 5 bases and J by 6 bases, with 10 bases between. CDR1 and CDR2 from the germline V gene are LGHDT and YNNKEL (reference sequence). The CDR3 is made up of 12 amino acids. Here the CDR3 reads CASSRGWAEAFF. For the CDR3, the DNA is TGTGCCAGCAGCAGGGGGTGGGCTGAAGCTTTCTTT.

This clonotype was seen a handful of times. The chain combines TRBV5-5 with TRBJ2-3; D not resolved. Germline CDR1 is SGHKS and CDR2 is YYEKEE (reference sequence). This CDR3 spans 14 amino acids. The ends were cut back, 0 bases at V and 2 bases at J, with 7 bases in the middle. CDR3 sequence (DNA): TGTGCCAGCAGCTTGGAGCAGCCCACAGATACGCAGTATTTT. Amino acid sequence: CASSLEQPTDTQYF.

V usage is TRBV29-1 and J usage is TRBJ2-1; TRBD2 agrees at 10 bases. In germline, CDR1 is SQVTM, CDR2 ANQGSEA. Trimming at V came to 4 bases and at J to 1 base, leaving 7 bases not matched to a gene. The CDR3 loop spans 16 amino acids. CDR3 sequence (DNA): TGCAGCGTTGTGGGGCTAGCGGGGGCATCCTACAATGAGCAGTTCTTC. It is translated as CSVVGLAGASYNEQFF.

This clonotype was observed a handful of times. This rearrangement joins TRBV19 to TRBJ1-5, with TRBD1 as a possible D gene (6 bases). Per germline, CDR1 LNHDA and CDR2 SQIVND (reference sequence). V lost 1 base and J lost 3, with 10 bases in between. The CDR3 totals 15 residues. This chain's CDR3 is CASSIGDRINQPQHF. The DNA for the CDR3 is TGTGCCAGTAGTATAGGCGACAGGATCAATCAGCCCCAGCATTTT.

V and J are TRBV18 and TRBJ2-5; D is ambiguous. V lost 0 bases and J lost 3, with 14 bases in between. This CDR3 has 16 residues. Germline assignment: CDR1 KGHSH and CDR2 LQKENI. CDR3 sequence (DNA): TGTGCCAGCTCACCACCGTCCCTCTCCCTAAAAGAGACCCAGTACTTC. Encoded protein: CASSPPSLSLKETQYF.

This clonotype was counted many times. The CDR3 is CAASAAGSNQPQHF. DNA for the CDR3: TGTGCCGCCTCAGCAGCGGGGAGCAATCAGCCCCAGCATTTT. V usage is TRBV28 and J usage is TRBJ1-5; D is undetermined. The CDR3 extends over 14 amino acids. The V end lost 11 bases, the J end lost 1 base, and 15 bases lay between the germline ends. Germline V lookup: CDR1 MDHEN, CDR2 SYDVKM.

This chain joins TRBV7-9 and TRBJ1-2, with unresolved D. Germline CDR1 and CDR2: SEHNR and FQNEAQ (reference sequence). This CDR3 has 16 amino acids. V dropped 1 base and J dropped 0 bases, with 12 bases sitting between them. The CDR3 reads CASSLEWSETNYGYTF. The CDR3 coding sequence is TGTGCCAGCAGCTTAGAATGGTCCGAGACTAACTATGGCTACACCTTC.